These T cell receptor beta chains were read from a single sample in a study of T cell responses to AZD1222 COVID-19 vaccine. Only in-frame clones appear in the TCRdb table, and some are missing; sequencing was by immunoSEQ multiplex PCR. The sample yields approximately 160,000 clones, approximately 90% seen once. The sample in question was peripheral blood, obtained on day 0 of AZD1222 vaccination. These receptors all come from an adult in good health. Both conserved end residues are part of each CDR3. The D gene is left open where the match is weak. For some rows the clone size is stated as once, few or many, or as a class when expanded; others skip it.

>TRBJ1-2|TRBV23-1|TRBD1|.
TGCGCCAGCAGGAGCTGGAGAGGGGGCTCGGCTAACTATGGCTACACCTTC
CASRSWRGGSANYGYTF
>TRBJ1-2|TRBV27|.|.
TGTGCCAGCAGCTCAGGGGATGGCTACACCTTC
CASSSGDGYTF
>TRBJ1-2|TRBV11-2|TRBD1|.
TGTGCCAGCAGCTTAGATCCCGGGGACAGGGTCGATGGCTACACCTTC
CASSLDPGDRVDGYTF
>TRBJ2-6|TRBV19|TRBD1|once
TGTGCCAGTAGACCCGCGCAGGGGGCTTCAGGGGCCAACGTCCTGACTTTC
CASRPAQGASGANVLTF
>TRBJ1-2|TRBV9|TRBD1|few
TGTGCCAGCAGCGTACCCCCAGCAGGGGGTGGCTACACCTTC
CASSVPPAGGGYTF
>TRBJ2-2|TRBV2|.|.
TGTGCCAGCAGTGGTATGAGAGTCAGGGGGAACACCGGGGAGCTGTTTTTT
CASSGMRVRGNTGELFF
>TRBJ2-3|TRBV7-3|.|.
TGTGCCAGCAGCTTAATCCCCCGAGGCGGGTTGGGAGATACGCAGTATTTT
CASSLIPRGGLGDTQYF
>TRBJ2-1|TRBV4-1|TRBD2|once
TGCGCCAGCAGCCAAACACTAGCGGGAGGGGCGGAAGGGCGGAACAATGAGCAGTTCTTC
CASSQTLAGGAEGRNNEQFF
>TRBJ2-7|TRBV28|.|.
TGTGCCAGCAGCCCCGGACCACCTCGGGAGCAGTACTTC
CASSPGPPREQYF
>TRBJ2-7|TRBV7-9|.|.
TGTGCCAGCAGCTTAGGTACAGGGCGCGTTAACGAGCAGTACTTC
CASSLGTGRVNEQYF
>TRBJ1-1|TRBV7-2|.|.
TGTGCCAGCAGCGGGGATTGGTCTGCTGAAGCTTTCTTT
CASSGDWSAEAFF
>TRBJ1-2|TRBV5-4|.|.
TGTGCCAGCAGCTTGGAGTTCGGGGGGCTTAACTATGGCTACACCTTC
CASSLEFGGLNYGYTF
>TRBJ2-1|TRBV4-1|.|.
TGCGCCAGCACCCGACTCACCCGCTACAATGAGCAGTTCTTC
CASTRLTRYNEQFF
>TRBJ2-7|TRBV4-2|.|.
TGTGCCAGCAGCCAATCCCGACAGGGGCTAGCGGTCTACGAGCAGTACTTC
CASSQSRQGLAVYEQYF
>TRBJ2-7|TRBV28|.|.
TGTGCCAGCAGCCTCGGGACGGTTAGCTCCTACGAGCAGTACTTC
CASSLGTVSSYEQYF
>TRBJ2-3|TRBV28|TRBD2|.
TGTGCCAGCACCCTGGGGGGGAGGATGGATACGCAGTATTTT
CASTLGGRMDTQYF
>TRBJ1-1|TRBV2|TRBD1|.
TGTGCCAGCAGTGAAGGTCGGGACAGGGGGCCCACCGGTGGAGCTTTCTTT
CASSEGRDRGPTGGAFF
>TRBJ1-1|TRBV5-1|.|.
TGCGCCAGCAGCTTGTGGGGGGACACTGAAGCTTTCTTT
CASSLWGDTEAFF
>TRBJ1-1|TRBV5-1|.|.
TGCGCCAGCAGCTTGGGACGGACGAACACTGAAGCTTTCTTT
CASSLGRTNTEAFF
>TRBJ1-2|TRBV5-1|.|.
TGCGCCAGCAGCCCGGGGGTGTATGGCTACACCTTC
CASSPGVYGYTF
>TRBJ2-7|TRBV6-2/TRBV6-3|.|few
TGTGCCAGCAGTCCCCGGGGAGGTGGGGCCCCCTACGAGCAGTACTTC
CASSPRGGGAPYEQYF
>TRBJ2-1|TRBV6-2/TRBV6-3|.|.
TGTGCCAGCAGCACTTACAATGAGCAGTTCTTC
CASSTYNEQFF
>TRBJ1-2|TRBV7-9|.|.
TGTGCCAGCAGCTTAGAGGGTTGGGGCTACACCTTC
CASSLEGWGYTF
>TRBJ1-1|TRBV3-1/TRBV3-2|.|.
TGTGCCAGCAGCCAAGATCTGGGCGGCGGAGAAGCTTTCTTT
CASSQDLGGGEAFF
>TRBJ2-1|TRBV5-1|TRBD2|.
TGCGCCAGCAGCCCGGGGGTAGCGGGAGAGGGCAATGAGCAGTTCTTC
CASSPGVAGEGNEQFF
>TRBJ1-2|TRBV28|TRBD1|.
TGTGCCAGCAGTTCCCTGGGACAGCGAGGGCATGGCTACACCTTC
CASSSLGQRGHGYTF
>TRBJ2-3|TRBV29-1|.|once
TGCAGCGCGGACAGCCACACAGATACGCAGTATTTT
CSADSHTDTQYF
>TRBJ2-3|TRBV6-1|TRBD1|.
TGTGCCAGCAGGCTACAGGGGCCAGATACGCAGTATTTT
CASRLQGPDTQYF
>TRBJ1-2|TRBV4-3|TRBD1|few
TGCGCCAGCAGCCGGGCAGGGGGGGCCTATGGCTACACCTTC
CASSRAGGAYGYTF
>TRBJ1-1|TRBV29-1|TRBD1|few
TGCAGCGTTGTCGGAGGACAGGGCCTCACTGAAGCTTTCTTT
CSVVGGQGLTEAFF
>TRBJ2-7|TRBV6-1|.|.
TGTGCCAGCAGTGAAGCCCCGACAGCTACCTCCTACGAGCAGTACTTC
CASSEAPTATSYEQYF
>TRBJ2-1|TRBV7-6|TRBD2|.
TGTGCCAGCGCCACTAGACTAGCGGGCTTAGCCTACAATGAGCAGTTCTTC
CASATRLAGLAYNEQFF
>TRBJ1-1|TRBV5-1|TRBD1|.
TGCGCCAGCAGCTCCGGGACAGGGAGGAACACTGAAGCTTTCTTT
CASSSGTGRNTEAFF
>TRBJ2-7|TRBV2|TRBD2|.
TGTGCCAGCAGTGAAGGGCTAGCGGGAGATATCCACGAGCAGTACTTC
CASSEGLAGDIHEQYF
>TRBJ2-5|TRBV6-5|.|.
TGTGCCAGCAACTCTCTCCGGGGGACCCAGTACTTC
CASNSLRGTQYF
>TRBJ2-1|TRBV24-1|.|.
TGTGCCACCAGTGATTTGGACAGTTCCTACAATGAGCAGTTCTTC
CATSDLDSSYNEQFF
>TRBJ2-7|TRBV6-5|.|.
TGTGCCAGCAGCCCACTAGAATACGAGCAGTACTTC
CASSPLEYEQYF
>TRBJ1-1|TRBV2|TRBD1|.
TGTGCCAGCAGGGGGGGGACAGCTGAAGCTTTCTTT
CASRGGTAEAFF
>TRBJ2-1|TRBV7-8|.|.
TGTGCCAGCAGCTTAGAGGTGGACCCGAACAATGAGCAGTTCTTC
CASSLEVDPNNEQFF
>TRBJ2-2|TRBV28|TRBD1|.
TGTGCCTCAGGGGGTTCGAGTACCGGGGAGCTGTTTTTT
CASGGSSTGELFF
>TRBJ1-2|TRBV5-1|.|.
TGCGCCAGCAGCTTGGACGCCCTTAACTATGGCTACACCTTC
CASSLDALNYGYTF
>TRBJ2-2|TRBV7-3|TRBD2|few
TGTGCCAGCAGCTTTACTAGCGGGGGTACCGGGGAGCTGTTTTTT
CASSFTSGGTGELFF
>TRBJ1-2|TRBV28|TRBD1|few
TGTGCCAGCACCTGGGACAGGAGGAACTATGGCTACACCTTC
CASTWDRRNYGYTF
>TRBJ1-3|TRBV5-1|.|.
TGCGCCAGCAGCTCGGAGGGGGGGACCATATATTTT
CASSSEGGTIYF
>TRBJ2-7|TRBV28|.|.
TGTGCCAGCAGTCTGACAGGGAGGGAGCAGTACTTC
CASSLTGREQYF
>TRBJ1-5|TRBV6-2/TRBV6-3|TRBD1|.
TGTGCCAGCAGTCCACTGGACAGGGGATTCGGTCAGCCCCAGCATTTT
CASSPLDRGFGQPQHF
>TRBJ2-7|TRBV28|.|.
TGTGCCAGCAGTTTCTCGGATGGGGTCTCCTACGAGCAGTACTTC
CASSFSDGVSYEQYF
>TRBJ1-2|TRBV10-3|.|.
TGTGCCATCAGTGAGGCCCGCGTCGGCTACACCTTC
CAISEARVGYTF
>TRBJ1-2|TRBV4-1|.|.
TGCGCCAGCAGCCAAGATTTCGGATACTATGGCTACACCTTC
CASSQDFGYYGYTF